Shown below are 16 T cell receptor beta chains from a single sample sequenced in a study of CD8 T cells in ankylosing spondylitis. TCRdb reanalysed the 5' RACE reads using MiXCR and keeps one entry per CDR3 protein. The repertoire consists of roughly 240,000 distinct CDR3 sequences, with less than 9.5% occurring once and the leading ten covering 4.5% to 5%. The sequenced sample consisted of blood, either unsorted or a sorted T cell fraction (not recorded which). These receptors came from a female donor with ankylosing spondylitis or in good health (not recorded which).

Many counts were recorded for this clonotype. CDR3 nucleotides: TGCAGCGTTGAAGTAGCGAACACTGAAGCTTTCTTT. It specifies CSVEVANTEAFF. The rearrangement uses TRBV29-1 and TRBJ1-1; D gene ambiguous. Germline lookup yields CDR1 SQVTM and CDR2 ANQGSEA. V shed 1 base and J shed 1 base, with 4 bases lying between them. This CDR3 has 12 residues.

Remarks on this clonotype: Given a much more abundant clone one base away, this may be a read error. The chain has TRBV18 and TRBJ2-1; possibly TRBD1 or TRBD2 for D (6 bases each). Germline V gene lookup returns CDR1 KGHSH and CDR2 LQKENI. Between the trimmed V and J ends, which lost 5 bases and 12 bases, there was a span of 26 bases. The CDR3 is 16 amino acids. CDR3 amino acids: CASSGEGSGPGGGQFF. The DNA of the CDR3 is TGTGCCAGCTCAGGCGAAGGAAGCGGGCCTGGAGGGGGGCAGTTCTTC.

This clonotype was detected ten times or more. The chain employs TRBV6-4 and TRBJ1-1, with TRBD1 as a possible D gene (6 bases). Trimming removed 9 bases from V and 10 bases from J, with 18 bases in between. CDR1 and CDR2 (germline): MRHNA, SNTAGT. The CDR3 totals 12 residues. In nucleotides, the CDR3 is TGTGCCAGACCCACGGGGGGGCCAGGAGCTTTCTTT. It yields the protein CARPTGGPGAFF.

Note on this clonotype: Relative to the germline gene, one junction end is altered; a read error may explain this. The chain has TRBV7-2 and TRBJ1-4, with 7 bases aligning to TRBD1. The CDR3 runs to 14 residues. CDR1 and CDR2 from the germline V gene are SGHTA and FQGNSA. CDR3 in DNA: TGTGCCGGCAGCATACAGGGGACTAATGAAAAACTGTTTTTT. As protein: CAGSIQGTNEKLFF.

This clonotype was detected many times. This rearrangement joins TRBV15 to TRBJ1-2; 9 bases line up with TRBD1. With V trimmed by 2 bases and J by 13 bases, 11 bases remained unmatched. The CDR3 runs to 14 residues. The germline CDR1 and CDR2 sequences are LNHNV and YYDKDF (reference sequence). CDR3 DNA: TGTGCCACCAGCAGATCTCCGGGACAGGGCGATCGCACCTTC. Its translation: CATSRSPGQGDRTF.

V and J are TRBV18 and TRBJ2-1; 14 positions agree with TRBD2. The J segment lost 6 bases and the V segment lost 6 bases, leaving 7 bases of the junction unmatched. Germline CDR1 and CDR2: KGHSH and LQKENI. This CDR3 comprises 16 residues. Written as DNA, the CDR3 is TGTGCCAGCTCCCCGCCGGGACTAGCGGGAGTCAATGAGCAGTTCTTC. Protein product: CASSPPGLAGVNEQFF.

This clonotype was recorded at least ten times. The chain is built from TRBV11-2 and TRBJ1-1; D possibly corresponds to TRBD1 (5 bases). From germline, CDR1 is SGHAT and CDR2 FQNNGV. CDR3 length: 13 residues. Trimming left V 3 bases short and J 7 bases short, with 12 bases between. CDR3 protein: CASSFSLDSEAFF. DNA of the CDR3: TGTGCCAGCAGCTTTTCATTAGACAGTGAAGCTTTCTTT.

This clonotype occurred many times. The chain has TRBV28 and TRBJ2-3; 8 nucleotides match TRBD2. J gave up 8 bases and V 7 bases, and 11 bases lay outside the gene matches. Germline V lookup: CDR1 MDHEN, CDR2 SYDVKM. This CDR3 is built from 14 residues. This chain's CDR3 is CASNIAGIVGTQYF. The CDR3 coding sequence is TGTGCCAGCAACATAGCGGGAATAGTCGGTACGCAGTATTTT.

In its sample, this clonotype was seen many times. V is TRBV27 and J is TRBJ2-5, with no clear D. The V end lost 5 bases, the J end lost 3 bases, and 13 bases lay between the germline ends. This CDR3 spans 14 amino acids. CDR1 is MNHEY, CDR2 SMNVEV, per germline (reference sequence). The CDR3 here is CASSAITGKETQYF. CDR3 DNA sequence: TGTGCCAGCAGTGCCATTACTGGAAAAGAGACCCAGTACTTC.

This clonotype came up many times. The rearrangement joins TRBV4-2 to TRBJ2-7; D ambiguous. Germline loops: CDR1 LGHNA, CDR2 YNFKEQ. The CDR3 sequence is 15 residues long. Trimming left V 1 base short and J 3 bases short, with 13 bases between. CDR3 in amino acids: CASSQVRDTYYEQYF. In DNA, the CDR3 is TGTGCCAGCAGCCAAGTACGCGACACTTACTACGAGCAGTACTTC.

This clonotype was seen ten or more times. V and J are TRBV11-2 and TRBJ2-3, with D uncertain. Deletions cut 1 base from V and 2 bases from J, with 19 bases between. The CDR3 totals 18 residues. Germline CDR1 SGHAT, CDR2 FQNNGV. The CDR3 DNA reads as TGTGCCAGCAGCTTAGGGGCGGCTCCTAACCCAAACACAGATACGCAGTATTTT. Translating gives CASSLGAAPNPNTDTQYF.

This clonotype was counted many times. J is TRBJ2-4 and V is TRBV5-6, with 7 nucleotides matching TRBD1. The CDR3 has 15 residues. With V trimmed by 0 bases and J by 1 base, 1 base remained unmatched. Germline loops: CDR1 SGHDT, CDR2 YYEEEE. The DNA for the CDR3 is TGTGCCAGCAGCTTGGGAGGGGGCGCCAAAAACATTCAGTACTTC. Translated: CASSLGGGAKNIQYF.

There are many counts of this clonotype. The V call is TRBV18, the J call TRBJ1-1; TRBD1 might be the D (6 bases). V was clipped by 1 base and J by 0 bases, with 18 bases between them. The CDR3 consists of 18 residues. From germline, CDR1 is KGHSH and CDR2 LQKENI. In DNA, the CDR3 is TGTGCCAGCTCACCACAGTGGACAGAAAGGAAAATGAACACTGAAGCTTTCTTT. Protein: CASSPQWTERKMNTEAFF.

This clonotype came up many times. The V and J genes are TRBV28 and TRBJ2-5; D may match TRBD1 or TRBD2 (5 bases each). The CDR3 runs 13 residues. Germline V gene sequence: CDR1 MDHEN, CDR2 SYDVKM. V was cut by 7 bases and J by 6 bases, with 15 bases left in between. CDR3 DNA: TGTGCCAGCATGGGACCCGGGTTCCAGACCCAGTACTTC. It encodes CASMGPGFQTQYF.

This chain links TRBV12-3 or TRBV12-4 with TRBJ2-7; no reliable D call. Trimming removed 6 bases from V and 5 bases from J, with 20 bases in between. The CDR3 runs 15 residues. The CDR3 DNA sequence: TGTGCCAGCAGAGCGCCGGGCAAGGAACTACACGAGCAGTACTTC. Encoded protein: CASRAPGKELHEQYF.

V is TRBV19 and J is TRBJ2-7, with D hard to call. The CDR3 runs 13 residues. Germline CDR1 and CDR2: LNHDA and SQIVND (reference sequence). Trimming removed 10 bases at V and 0 bases at J, with 13 bases between. The CDR3 DNA sequence: TGTGCCACCAGGACGTTGGCCTCCTACGAGCAGTACTTC. Residues: CATRTLASYEQYF.